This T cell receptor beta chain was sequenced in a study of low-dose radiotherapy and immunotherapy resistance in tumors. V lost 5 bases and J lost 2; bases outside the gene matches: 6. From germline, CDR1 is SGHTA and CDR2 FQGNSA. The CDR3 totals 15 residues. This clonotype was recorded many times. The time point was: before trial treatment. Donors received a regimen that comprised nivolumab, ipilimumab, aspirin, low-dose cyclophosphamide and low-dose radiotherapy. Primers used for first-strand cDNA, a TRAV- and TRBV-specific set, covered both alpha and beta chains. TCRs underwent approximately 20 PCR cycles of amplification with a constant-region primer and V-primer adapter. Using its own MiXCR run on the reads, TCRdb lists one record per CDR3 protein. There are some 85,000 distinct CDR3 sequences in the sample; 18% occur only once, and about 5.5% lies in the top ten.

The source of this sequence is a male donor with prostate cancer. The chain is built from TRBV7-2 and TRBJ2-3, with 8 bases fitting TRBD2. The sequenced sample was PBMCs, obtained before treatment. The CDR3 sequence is CASSITSGVTDTQYF. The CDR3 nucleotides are TGTGCCAGCAGCATCACTAGCGGCGTCACAGATACGCAGTATTTT.